A selection of T cell receptor beta chains follows, all from one sample in a study of identical twins. TCRdb processed the 5' RACE reads anew with MiXCR; each CDR3 protein has one entry. The sample consists of 700,000 to 950,000 distinct CDR3 sequences, 9% to 15% of them appearing once. These data also formed part of another study, on yellow fever vaccine responses in identical twins.

The source material was PBMCs. The origin of the receptors is a woman in her late teens or twenties in good health. CDR3s include the opening cysteine and the closing phenylalanine or tryptophan. A D gene is named only where the DNA matches it firmly. A clone size is listed for some rows: how often the clone was seen (once, few, many), or a class if it is expanded.

clone_size: .
j_call: TRBJ2-1
d_call: TRBD1
v_call: TRBV24-1
cdr3_aa: CATSDPGQGGIEQFF
cdr3_nt: TGTGCCACCAGTGATCCCGGACAGGGCGGTATTGAGCAGTTCTTC

clone_size: many
j_call: TRBJ1-5
d_call: .
v_call: TRBV5-8
cdr3_aa: CASSSGRPNQPQHF
cdr3_nt: TGTGCCAGCAGCTCGGGACGGCCTAATCAGCCCCAGCATTTT

clone_size: many
j_call: TRBJ2-1
d_call: .
v_call: TRBV25-1
cdr3_aa: CASSDPRQPSYNEQFF
cdr3_nt: TGTGCCAGCAGTGATCCCCGACAGCCCTCCTACAATGAGCAGTTCTTC

clone_size: .
j_call: TRBJ2-1
d_call: .
v_call: TRBV6-1
cdr3_aa: CASSDLSGYSYNEQFF
cdr3_nt: TGTGCCAGCAGTGACCTAAGCGGGTACTCCTACAATGAGCAGTTCTTC

clone_size: .
j_call: TRBJ2-5
d_call: TRBD2
v_call: TRBV15
cdr3_aa: CATSKLAGSSTQYF
cdr3_nt: TGTGCCACCAGCAAACTAGCGGGGTCTTCTACCCAGTACTTC

clone_size: .
j_call: TRBJ2-3
d_call: TRBD2
v_call: TRBV9
cdr3_aa: CASSVATSGAGTDTQYF
cdr3_nt: TGTGCCAGCAGCGTAGCAACTAGCGGGGCAGGCACAGATACGCAGTATTTT

clone_size: few
j_call: TRBJ1-6
d_call: .
v_call: TRBV5-1
cdr3_aa: CASSSEFRDSPLHF
cdr3_nt: TGCGCCAGCAGCTCCGAATTTCGGGATTCACCCCTCCACTTT

clone_size: .
j_call: TRBJ2-1
d_call: TRBD2
v_call: TRBV2
cdr3_aa: CASSVEVGLSYNEQFF
cdr3_nt: TGTGCCAGCAGTGTGGAGGTGGGACTATCCTACAATGAGCAGTTCTTC

clone_size: few
j_call: TRBJ2-7
d_call: TRBD1
v_call: TRBV2
cdr3_aa: CASNQGQGEGEQYF
cdr3_nt: TGTGCCAGCAACCAAGGACAGGGGGAGGGCGAGCAGTACTTC

clone_size: few
j_call: TRBJ2-2
d_call: .
v_call: TRBV7-9
cdr3_aa: CASSFVGSGELFF
cdr3_nt: TGTGCCAGCAGCTTTGTCGGGTCCGGGGAGCTGTTTTTT

clone_size: few
j_call: TRBJ1-1
d_call: .
v_call: TRBV20-1
cdr3_aa: CSANDLIRGFNTEAFF
cdr3_nt: TGCAGTGCTAATGACTTAATCCGGGGCTTTAATACTGAAGCTTTCTTT

clone_size: few
j_call: TRBJ2-3
d_call: .
v_call: TRBV28
cdr3_aa: CASSFRMAELSTDTQYF
cdr3_nt: TGTGCCAGCAGTTTCCGTATGGCGGAGTTAAGCACAGATACGCAGTATTTT

clone_size: .
j_call: TRBJ2-2
d_call: .
v_call: TRBV5-6
cdr3_aa: CASSPGAVGNTGELFF
cdr3_nt: TGTGCCAGCAGCCCGGGGGCAGTCGGGAACACCGGGGAGCTGTTTTTT

clone_size: .
j_call: TRBJ2-5
d_call: TRBD1
v_call: TRBV28
cdr3_aa: CASSPPGQAFQETQYF
cdr3_nt: TGTGCCAGCAGTCCACCGGGACAGGCCTTCCAAGAGACCCAGTACTTC

clone_size: few
j_call: TRBJ2-5
d_call: TRBD2
v_call: TRBV5-6
cdr3_aa: CASSLGHGLAQETQYF
cdr3_nt: TGTGCCAGCAGCTTGGGGCATGGACTAGCCCAAGAGACCCAGTACTTC

clone_size: .
j_call: TRBJ1-5
d_call: .
v_call: TRBV7-9
cdr3_aa: CASSSRDNLQPQHF
cdr3_nt: TGTGCCAGCAGCTCACGGGACAACCTTCAGCCCCAGCATTTT